The 14 T cell receptor beta chains below were found in one sample sequenced in a study of T-cell memory formation after mild COVID-19. From the 5' RACE reads, TCRdb called clonotypes with MiXCR, one entry per CDR3 protein. This sample has around 29,000 distinct CDR3 sequences, with roughly 12% found just once. Material: PBMCs or a T cell subset sorted from them (not recorded which). These receptors all stem from an adult woman who had mild COVID-19 (a few samples of this study predate the infection). Cell type and time point are not known.

This clonotype came up many times. In nucleotides, the CDR3 is TGTGCCAGCAGCCCCCGGAGGGGGTTACAAGAGACCCAGTACTTC. Its protein product is CASSPRRGLQETQYF. The genes are TRBV7-2 and TRBJ2-5; D assignment may be TRBD1 or TRBD2 (6 bases each). The germline V gene encodes CDR1 SGHTA and CDR2 FQGNSA. V dropped 5 bases and J dropped 2 bases, with 15 bases sitting between them. CDR3 length equals 15 residues. The full variable domain, completed using reference TRBV7-2 and TRBJ2-5, is GAGVSQSPSNKVTEKGKDVELRCDPISGHTALYWYRQSLGQGLEFLIYFQGNSAPDKSGLPSDRFSAERTGGSVSTLTIQRTQQEDSAVYLCASSPRRGLQETQYFGPGTRLLVL.

This clonotype has at least ten counts. The chain has TRBV4-3 and TRBJ1-4; D unclear. Between the trimmed V and J ends, which lost 4 bases and 4 bases, there was a span of 10 bases. The CDR3 is 14 residues long. Germline-derived CDR1 and CDR2 are LGHNA and YSLEER. CDR3 in DNA: TGCGCCAGCAGCCTTGTCTTAAGTAATGAAAAACTGTTTTTT. Translation gives CASSLVLSNEKLFF.

This clonotype was observed many times. The CDR3 DNA follows: TGCGCCAGCAGCCAAGATCTATCCAGCGCCCGTGGCGGGGAGCTGTTTTTT. It codes for CASSQDLSSARGGELFF. The chain uses TRBV4-3 and TRBJ2-2; no clear D gene. Germline lookup yields CDR1 LGHNA and CDR2 YSLEER. The CDR3 length is 17 residues. V was shortened by 0 bases and J by 7 bases, with 18 bases between the two germline ends.

In its sample, this clonotype was seen many times. This chain joins TRBV6-6 and TRBJ1-1; 11 bases fit TRBD1. The CDR3 runs to 17 residues. Per the germline V gene, CDR1 is MNHNY and CDR2 is SVGAGI (reference sequence). The V and J ends lost 2 bases and 1 base, in that order; junction bases with no gene match: 6. DNA of the CDR3: TGTGCCAGCAGTTACCCAAGGACAGGGGGCGCGAACACTGAAGCTTTCTTT. Its protein product is CASSYPRTGGANTEAFF.

This clonotype was detected many times. The V and J genes are TRBV5-6 and TRBJ1-6, with no clear D. Per the germline V gene, CDR1 is SGHDT and CDR2 is YYEEEE. V was shortened by 3 bases and J by 0 bases, with 13 bases between the two germline ends. The CDR3 length is 17 residues. The CDR3 nucleotides are TGTGCCAGCAGCTGGTACAGTGAGAGCTCCTATAATTCACCCCTCCACTTT. Protein sequence: CASSWYSESSYNSPLHF.

In its sample, this clonotype was seen many times. The chain is built from TRBV11-2 and TRBJ1-1; perhaps TRBD1 as D (5 bases). This CDR3 spans 14 amino acids. Between the trimmed V and J ends, which lost 3 bases and 1 base, there was a span of 9 bases. Looked up from germline, CDR1 is SGHAT and CDR2 is FQNNGV. The CDR3: CASSFRGGNTEAFF. The CDR3 region has the DNA TGTGCCAGCAGCTTCCGCGGGGGGAACACTGAAGCTTTCTTT.

This clonotype was seen ten or more times. The chain has TRBV24-1 and TRBJ2-1; 9 nucleotides line up with TRBD1. The trim removed 3 bases at V and 2 bases at J, leaving 4 bases unmatched. There are 16 residues in the CDR3. The V gene's germline CDR1 is KGHDR and CDR2 SFDVKD. The CDR3 loop is CATSDPTGGPYNEQFF. The CDR3, as DNA: TGTGCCACCAGTGATCCGACAGGGGGTCCCTACAATGAGCAGTTCTTC.

This clonotype is medium-sized by share. J is TRBJ2-3 and V is TRBV12-3 or TRBV12-4; D unresolved. The CDR3 has 12 amino acids. V was clipped by 1 base and J by 3 bases, with 2 bases between them. In DNA, the CDR3 is TGTGCCAGCAGTTTAGGGACAGATACGCAGTATTTT. This codes for CASSLGTDTQYF.

This chain connects TRBV6-5 to TRBJ2-3; D is uncertain. The CDR3 runs to 11 residues. Per germline, CDR1 MNHEY and CDR2 SVGAGI. Trimming removed 8 bases from V and 4 bases from J, with 7 bases in between. CDR3 protein: CASGVADTQYF. The CDR3 DNA sequence: TGTGCCAGCGGGGTGGCAGATACGCAGTATTTT.

This clonotype has ten or more counts. The rearrangement joins TRBV4-3 to TRBJ2-4; D not resolved. V was clipped by 3 bases and J by 7 bases, with 19 bases between them. Per the germline V gene, CDR1 is LGHNA and CDR2 is YSLEER. This CDR3 has 16 amino acids. The CDR3 region has the DNA TGCGCCAGCAGCCATTCACGTGAGAGCTCCCGGAACATTCAGTACTTC. Its protein product is CASSHSRESSRNIQYF.

This clonotype occurred many times. The V gene is TRBV6-5, the J gene TRBJ1-2; tentatively, D is TRBD1 (5 bases). Deletions cut 4 bases from V and 1 base from J, with 16 bases between. The germline gives CDR1 MNHEY, CDR2 SVGAGI. The CDR3 covers 16 residues. Written as DNA, the CDR3 is TGTGCCAGCAGTTCTAATCAGGGTGGGAATAACTATGGCTACACCTTC. This translates into CASSSNQGGNNYGYTF.

This clonotype was seen at least ten times. V usage is TRBV5-1 and J usage is TRBJ2-5; D might be TRBD2 (6 bases). The germline gives CDR1 SGHRS, CDR2 YFSETQ. CDR3 length: 16 amino acids. Trimming shortened V by 0 bases and J by 5 bases, and 17 bases separated the two germline ends. The CDR3 here is CASSLAGRPTEETQYF. The CDR3 DNA follows: TGCGCCAGCAGCTTGGCCGGGAGACCCACCGAGGAGACCCAGTACTTC.

This clonotype counts as medium-sized. V usage is TRBV29-1 and J usage is TRBJ2-4, with D perhaps matching TRBD1 or TRBD2 (5 bases each). The germline V gene has CDR1 SQVTM and CDR2 ANQGSEA. V lost 7 bases, J lost 6 bases, and 10 bases lay in between. This CDR3 has 11 amino acids. The CDR3 DNA is TGCAGCGGTGGGACCTTAAACATTCAGTACTTC. This gives the protein CSGGTLNIQYF.

This sequence joins TRBV2 and TRBJ2-7; D is possibly TRBD1 or TRBD2 (6 bases each). The germline gives CDR1 SNHLY, CDR2 FYNNEI. The germline V and J ends were trimmed by 6 bases and 0 bases, with 12 bases remaining between them. The CDR3 sequence is 14 residues long. The CDR3 loop is CASRGGGPSYEQYF. CDR3 nucleotide sequence: TGTGCCAGCAGAGGTGGGGGGCCCTCCTACGAGCAGTACTTC.